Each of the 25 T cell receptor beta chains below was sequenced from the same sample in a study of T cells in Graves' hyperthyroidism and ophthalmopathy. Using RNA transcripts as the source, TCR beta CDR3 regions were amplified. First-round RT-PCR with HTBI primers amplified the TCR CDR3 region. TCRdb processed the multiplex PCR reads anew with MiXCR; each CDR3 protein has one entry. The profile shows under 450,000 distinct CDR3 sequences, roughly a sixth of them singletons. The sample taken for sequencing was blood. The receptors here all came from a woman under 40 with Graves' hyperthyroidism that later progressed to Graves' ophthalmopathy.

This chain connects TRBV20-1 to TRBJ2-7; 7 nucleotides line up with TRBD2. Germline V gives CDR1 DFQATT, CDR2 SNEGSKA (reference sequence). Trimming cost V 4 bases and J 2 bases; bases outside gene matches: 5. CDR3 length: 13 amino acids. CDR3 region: CSATKRDPYEQYF. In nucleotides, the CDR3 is TGCAGTGCTACGAAGCGGGATCCCTACGAGCAGTACTTC.

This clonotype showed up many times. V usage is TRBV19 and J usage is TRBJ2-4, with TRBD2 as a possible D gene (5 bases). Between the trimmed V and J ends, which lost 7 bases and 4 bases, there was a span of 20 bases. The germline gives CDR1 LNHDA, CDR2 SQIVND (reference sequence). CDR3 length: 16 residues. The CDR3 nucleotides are TGTGCCAGTATGGATCCCGGGAACGTCGGGAAAAACATTCAGTACTTC. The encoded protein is CASMDPGNVGKNIQYF.

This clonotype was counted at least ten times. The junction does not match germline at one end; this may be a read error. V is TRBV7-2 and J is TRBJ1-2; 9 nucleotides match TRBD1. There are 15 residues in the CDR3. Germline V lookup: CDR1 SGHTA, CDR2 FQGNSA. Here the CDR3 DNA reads TGTGCCAGCAGCCCATCCGGGACAGGGAACTTTGGCTACACCTTC. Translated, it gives CASSPSGTGNFGYTF.

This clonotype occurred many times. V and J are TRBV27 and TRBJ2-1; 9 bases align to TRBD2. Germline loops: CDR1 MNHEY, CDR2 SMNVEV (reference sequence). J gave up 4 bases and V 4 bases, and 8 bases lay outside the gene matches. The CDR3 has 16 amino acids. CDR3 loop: CASSSISTSGYNEQFF. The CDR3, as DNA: TGTGCCAGCAGTTCAATTTCGACTAGCGGATACAATGAGCAGTTCTTC.

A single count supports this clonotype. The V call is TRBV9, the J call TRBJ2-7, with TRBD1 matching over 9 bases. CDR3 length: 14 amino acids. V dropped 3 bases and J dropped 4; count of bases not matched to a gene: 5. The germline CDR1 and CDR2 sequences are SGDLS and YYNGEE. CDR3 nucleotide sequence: TGTGCCAGCAGCGCGGGACAGGGAGGTTACGAGCAGTACTTC. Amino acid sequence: CASSAGQGGYEQYF.

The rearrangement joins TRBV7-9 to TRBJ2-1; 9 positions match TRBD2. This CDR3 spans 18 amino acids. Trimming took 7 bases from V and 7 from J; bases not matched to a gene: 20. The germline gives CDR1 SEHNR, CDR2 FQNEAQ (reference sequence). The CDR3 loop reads CASTMPPGAGGPTNEQFF. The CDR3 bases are TGTGCCAGCACCATGCCCCCCGGGGCGGGAGGGCCAACAAATGAGCAGTTCTTC.

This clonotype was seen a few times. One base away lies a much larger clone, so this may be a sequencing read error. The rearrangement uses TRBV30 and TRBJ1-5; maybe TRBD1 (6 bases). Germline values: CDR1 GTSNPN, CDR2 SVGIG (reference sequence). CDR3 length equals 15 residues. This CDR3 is CAWSVGAYSNRPQHF. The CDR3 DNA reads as TGTGCCTGGAGTGTGGGGGCATATAGCAATCGGCCCCAGCATTTT.

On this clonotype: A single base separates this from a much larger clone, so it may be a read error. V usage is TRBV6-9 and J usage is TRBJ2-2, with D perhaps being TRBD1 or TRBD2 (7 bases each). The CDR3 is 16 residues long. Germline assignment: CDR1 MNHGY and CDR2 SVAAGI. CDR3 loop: CVSSSGGAYNTGELFF. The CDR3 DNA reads TGTGTCAGCAGTTCAGGGGGGGCTTACAACACCGGGGAGCTGTTTTTT.

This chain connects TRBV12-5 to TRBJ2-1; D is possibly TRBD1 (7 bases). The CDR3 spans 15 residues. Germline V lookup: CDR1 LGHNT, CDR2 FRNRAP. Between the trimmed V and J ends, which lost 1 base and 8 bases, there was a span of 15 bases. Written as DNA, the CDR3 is TGTGCTAGTGGTTTGGCCACTACAGGGGAGGATGAGCAGTTCTTC. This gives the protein CASGLATTGEDEQFF.

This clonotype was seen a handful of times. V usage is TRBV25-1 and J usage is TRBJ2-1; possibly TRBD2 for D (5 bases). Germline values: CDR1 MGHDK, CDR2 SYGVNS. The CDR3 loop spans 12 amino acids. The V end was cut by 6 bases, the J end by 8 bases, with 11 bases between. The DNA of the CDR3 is TGTGCCAGCAGCCAACACGGGGATGAGCAGTTCTTC. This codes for CASSQHGDEQFF.

CDR3 amino acids: CASRPDSHYEQYV. CDR3 DNA: TGTGCCAGCAGGCCAGACAGTCACTACGAGCAGTACGTC. The chain uses TRBV6-1 and TRBJ2-7, with a weak D call TRBD1 (5 bases). Germline lookup yields CDR1 MNHNS and CDR2 SASEGT. The V and J ends lost 6 bases and 3 bases respectively, with 12 bases between them. The CDR3 totals 13 residues.

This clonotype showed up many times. Written as DNA, the CDR3 is TGTGCCATCAGTGCGACTAGCGGGAGGGATAACACCGGGGAGCTGTTTTTT. Residues: CAISATSGRDNTGELFF. The V and J genes are TRBV10-3 and TRBJ2-2, with TRBD2 identical over 14 bases. CDR1 is ENHRY, CDR2 SYGVKD, per germline. The junction had 3 bases not matched to a gene; V was cut back by 4 bases and J by 2 bases. The CDR3 consists of 17 residues.

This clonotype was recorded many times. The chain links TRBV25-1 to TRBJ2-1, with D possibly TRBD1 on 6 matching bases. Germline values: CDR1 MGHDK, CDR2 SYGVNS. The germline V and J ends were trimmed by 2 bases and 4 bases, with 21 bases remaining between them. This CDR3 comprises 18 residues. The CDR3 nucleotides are TGTGCCAGCAGTGAAGTGGTCTTAGGACAGACTCTATACAATGAGCAGTTCTTC. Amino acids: CASSEVVLGQTLYNEQFF. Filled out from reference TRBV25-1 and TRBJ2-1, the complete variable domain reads EADIYQTPRYLVIGTGKKITLECSQTMGHDKMYWYQQDPGMELHLIHYSYGVNSTEKGDLSSESTVSRIRTEHFPLTLESARPSHTSQYLCASSEVVLGQTLYNEQFFGPGTRLTVL.

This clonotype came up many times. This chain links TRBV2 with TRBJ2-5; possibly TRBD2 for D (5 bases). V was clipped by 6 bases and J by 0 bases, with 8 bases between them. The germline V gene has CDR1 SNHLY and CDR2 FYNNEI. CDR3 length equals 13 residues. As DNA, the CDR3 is TGTGCCAGCAGAAGGGAGAACCAAGAGACCCAGTACTTC. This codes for CASRRENQETQYF.

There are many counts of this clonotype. Here the CDR3 DNA reads TGCAGCGTTGATCCTATGGGAGGCTACACCTTC. The encoded protein is CSVDPMGGYTF. This chain uses TRBV29-1 with TRBJ1-2; D not resolved. V shed 3 bases and J shed 8 bases, with 10 bases lying between them. CDR3 length: 11 residues. Germline assignment: CDR1 SQVTM and CDR2 ANQGSEA.

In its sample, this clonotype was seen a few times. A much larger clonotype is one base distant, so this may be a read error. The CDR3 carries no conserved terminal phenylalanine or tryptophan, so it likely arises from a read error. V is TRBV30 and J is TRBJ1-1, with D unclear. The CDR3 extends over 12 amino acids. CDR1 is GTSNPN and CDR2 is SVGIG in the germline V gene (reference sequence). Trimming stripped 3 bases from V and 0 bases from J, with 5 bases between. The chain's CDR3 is CAWRTMNTEAFL. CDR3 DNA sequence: TGTGCCTGGAGGACCATGAACACTGAAGCTTTCTTG.

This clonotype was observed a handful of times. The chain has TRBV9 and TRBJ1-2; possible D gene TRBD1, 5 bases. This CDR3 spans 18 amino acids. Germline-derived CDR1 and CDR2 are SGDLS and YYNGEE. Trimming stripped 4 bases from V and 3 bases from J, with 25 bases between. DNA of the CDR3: TGTGCCAGCAGCACAGCGCCAATCCTACAGGATGTGGACTATGGCTACACCTTC. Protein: CASSTAPILQDVDYGYTF.

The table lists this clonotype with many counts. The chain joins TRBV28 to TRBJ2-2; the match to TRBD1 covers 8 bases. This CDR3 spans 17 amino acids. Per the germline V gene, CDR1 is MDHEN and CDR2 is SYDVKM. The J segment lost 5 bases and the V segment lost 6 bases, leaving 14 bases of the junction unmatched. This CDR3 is CASSPRSPRTGTGELFF. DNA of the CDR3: TGTGCCAGCAGCCCAAGATCCCCCCGGACAGGGACCGGGGAGCTGTTTTTT.

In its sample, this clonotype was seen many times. CDR3 nucleotides: TGCGCCAGCAGCTTCGAGGGCCCTGAGGACAACTATGGCTACACCTTC. This gives the protein CASSFEGPEDNYGYTF. The chain uses TRBV5-1 and TRBJ1-2; D gene uncertain. This CDR3 is built from 16 residues. Per the germline V gene, CDR1 is SGHRS and CDR2 is YFSETQ. V lost 2 bases and J 2 bases, leaving 16 bases between the germline ends.

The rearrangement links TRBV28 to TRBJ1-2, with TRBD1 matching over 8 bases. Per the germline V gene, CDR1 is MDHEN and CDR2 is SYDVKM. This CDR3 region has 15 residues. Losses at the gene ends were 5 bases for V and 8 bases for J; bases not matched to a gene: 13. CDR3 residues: CASSGIFRTGSGYTF. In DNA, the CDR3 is TGTGCCAGCAGTGGGATTTTTAGGACAGGGTCCGGCTACACCTTC.

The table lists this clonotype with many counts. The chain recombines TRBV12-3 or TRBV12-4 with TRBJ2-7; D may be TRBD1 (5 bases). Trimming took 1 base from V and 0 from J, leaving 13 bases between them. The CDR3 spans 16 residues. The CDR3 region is CASSLVADTVSYEQYF. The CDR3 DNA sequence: TGTGCCAGCAGTTTAGTCGCGGACACCGTCTCCTACGAGCAGTACTTC.

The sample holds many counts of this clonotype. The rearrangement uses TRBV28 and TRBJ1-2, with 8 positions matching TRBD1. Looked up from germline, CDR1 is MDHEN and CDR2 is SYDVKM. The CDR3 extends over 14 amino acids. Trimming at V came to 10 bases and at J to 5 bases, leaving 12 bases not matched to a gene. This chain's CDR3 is CATGTQGAGYGYTF. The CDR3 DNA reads TGTGCCACCGGAACTCAGGGGGCAGGTTATGGCTACACCTTC.

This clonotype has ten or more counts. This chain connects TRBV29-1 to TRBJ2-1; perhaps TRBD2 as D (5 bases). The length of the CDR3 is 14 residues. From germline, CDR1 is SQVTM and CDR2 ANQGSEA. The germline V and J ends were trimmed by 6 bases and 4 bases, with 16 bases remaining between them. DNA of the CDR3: TGCAGCGTACTGCGGGTCAATCAATACAATGAGCAGTTCTTC. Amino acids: CSVLRVNQYNEQFF.

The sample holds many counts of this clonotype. CDR3 DNA: TGTGCCAGCAGCAACCGGGACAGGGGCACAGATACGCAGTATTTT. It specifies CASSNRDRGTDTQYF. This chain connects TRBV12-3 or TRBV12-4 to TRBJ2-3, with TRBD1 matching over 9 bases. J gave up 1 base and V 6 bases, and 5 bases lay outside the gene matches. This CDR3 is built from 15 residues.

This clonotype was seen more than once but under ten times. CDR3 amino acids: CASGYKHNYEQYF. The CDR3 DNA reads as TGCGCCAGCGGTTACAAGCACAACTACGAGCAGTACTTC. The chain carries TRBV5-1 and TRBJ2-7, with D hard to call. V lost 7 bases to trimming and J lost 3 bases, with 14 bases between them. The CDR3 spans 13 residues. From germline, CDR1 is SGHRS and CDR2 YFSETQ.